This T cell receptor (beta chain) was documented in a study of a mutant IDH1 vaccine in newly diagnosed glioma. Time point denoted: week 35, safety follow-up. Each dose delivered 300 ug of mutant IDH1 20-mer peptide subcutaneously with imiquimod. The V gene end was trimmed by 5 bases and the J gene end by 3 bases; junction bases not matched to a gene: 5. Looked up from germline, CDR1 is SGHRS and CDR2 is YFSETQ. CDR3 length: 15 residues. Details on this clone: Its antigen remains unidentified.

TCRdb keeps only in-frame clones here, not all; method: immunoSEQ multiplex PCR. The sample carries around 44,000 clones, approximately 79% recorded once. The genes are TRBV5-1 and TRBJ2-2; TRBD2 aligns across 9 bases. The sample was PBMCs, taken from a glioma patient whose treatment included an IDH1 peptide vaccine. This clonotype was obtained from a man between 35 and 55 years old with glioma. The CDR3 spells CASRSGGTDTGELFF. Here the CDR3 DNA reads TGCGCCAGCAGAAGCGGGGGGACCGACACCGGGGAGCTGTTTTTT.